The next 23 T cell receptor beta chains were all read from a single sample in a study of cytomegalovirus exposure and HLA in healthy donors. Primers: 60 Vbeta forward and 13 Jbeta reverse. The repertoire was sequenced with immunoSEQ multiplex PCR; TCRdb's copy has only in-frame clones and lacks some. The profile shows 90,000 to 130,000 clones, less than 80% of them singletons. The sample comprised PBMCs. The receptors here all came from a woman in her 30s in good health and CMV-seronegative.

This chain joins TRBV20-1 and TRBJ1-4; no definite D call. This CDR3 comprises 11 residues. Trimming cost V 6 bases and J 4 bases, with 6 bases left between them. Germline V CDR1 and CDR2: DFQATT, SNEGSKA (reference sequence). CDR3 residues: CSASINEKLFF. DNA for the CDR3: TGCAGTGCCAGTATTAATGAAAAACTGTTTTTT.

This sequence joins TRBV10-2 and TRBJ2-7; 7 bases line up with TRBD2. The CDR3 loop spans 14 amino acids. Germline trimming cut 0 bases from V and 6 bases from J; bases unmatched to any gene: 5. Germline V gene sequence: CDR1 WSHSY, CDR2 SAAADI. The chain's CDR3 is CASSESGGGAEQYF. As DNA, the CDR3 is TGCGCCAGCAGTGAGTCTGGGGGAGGGGCCGAGCAGTACTTC.

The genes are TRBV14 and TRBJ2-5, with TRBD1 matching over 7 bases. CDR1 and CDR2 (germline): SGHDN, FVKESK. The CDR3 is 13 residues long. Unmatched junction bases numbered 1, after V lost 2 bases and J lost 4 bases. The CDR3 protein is CASSQWDRETQYF. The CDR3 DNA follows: TGTGCCAGCAGCCAATGGGACAGAGAGACCCAGTACTTC.

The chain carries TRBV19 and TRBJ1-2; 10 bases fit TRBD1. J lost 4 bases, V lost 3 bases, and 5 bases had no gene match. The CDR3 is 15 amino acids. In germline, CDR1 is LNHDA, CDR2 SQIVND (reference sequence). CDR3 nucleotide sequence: TGTGCCAGTAGTATGGAGGACAGGGGGATCTATGGCTACACCTTC. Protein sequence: CASSMEDRGIYGYTF.

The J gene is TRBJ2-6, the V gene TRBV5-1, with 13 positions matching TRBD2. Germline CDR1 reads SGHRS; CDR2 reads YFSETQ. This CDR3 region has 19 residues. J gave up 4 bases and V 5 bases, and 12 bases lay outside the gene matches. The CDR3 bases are TGCGCCAGCAGTTTCCGGACTAGCGGGAGTAGGGCCGGGGCCAACGTCCTGACTTTC. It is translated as CASSFRTSGSRAGANVLTF.

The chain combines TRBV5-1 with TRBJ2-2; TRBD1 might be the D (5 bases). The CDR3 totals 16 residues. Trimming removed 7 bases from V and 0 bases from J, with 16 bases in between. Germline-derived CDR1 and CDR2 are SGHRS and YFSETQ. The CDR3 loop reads CASRLQVAANTGELFF. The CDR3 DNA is TGCGCCAGCCGTTTACAGGTGGCTGCGAACACCGGGGAGCTGTTTTTT. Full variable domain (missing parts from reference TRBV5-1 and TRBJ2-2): KAGVTQTPRYLIKTRGQQVTLSCSPISGHRSVSWYQQTPGQGLQFLFEYFSETQRNKGNFPGRFSGRQFSNSRSEMNVSTLELGDSALYLCASRLQVAANTGELFFGEGSRLTVL.

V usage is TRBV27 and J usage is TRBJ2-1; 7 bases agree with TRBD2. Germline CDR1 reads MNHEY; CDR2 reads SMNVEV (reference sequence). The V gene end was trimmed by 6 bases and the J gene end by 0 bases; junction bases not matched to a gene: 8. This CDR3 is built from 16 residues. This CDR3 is CASRGGTGSSYNEQFF. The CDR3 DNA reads TGTGCCAGCAGGGGAGGGACCGGGAGCTCCTACAATGAGCAGTTCTTC.

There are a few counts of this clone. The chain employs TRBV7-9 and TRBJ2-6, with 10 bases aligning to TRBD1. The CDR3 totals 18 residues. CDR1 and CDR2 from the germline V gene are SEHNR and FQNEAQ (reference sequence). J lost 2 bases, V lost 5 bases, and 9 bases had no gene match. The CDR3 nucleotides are TGTGCCAGCAGCACCCGACAGGGGGCAGAAACTGGGGCCAACGTCCTGACTTTC. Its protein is CASSTRQGAETGANVLTF.

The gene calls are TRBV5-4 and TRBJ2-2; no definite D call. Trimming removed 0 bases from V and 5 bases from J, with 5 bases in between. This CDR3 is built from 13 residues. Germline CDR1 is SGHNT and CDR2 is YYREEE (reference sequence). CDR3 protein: CASSLDQTGELFF. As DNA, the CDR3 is TGTGCCAGCAGCTTGGACCAGACCGGGGAGCTGTTTTTT.

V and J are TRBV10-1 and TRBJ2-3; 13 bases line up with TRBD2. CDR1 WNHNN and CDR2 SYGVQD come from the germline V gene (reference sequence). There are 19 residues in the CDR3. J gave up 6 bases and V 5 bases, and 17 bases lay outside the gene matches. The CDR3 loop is CASSRTSGSADLKLDTQYF. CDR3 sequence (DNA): TGCGCCAGCAGTCGGACTAGCGGGAGTGCTGATCTAAAACTCGATACGCAGTATTTT.

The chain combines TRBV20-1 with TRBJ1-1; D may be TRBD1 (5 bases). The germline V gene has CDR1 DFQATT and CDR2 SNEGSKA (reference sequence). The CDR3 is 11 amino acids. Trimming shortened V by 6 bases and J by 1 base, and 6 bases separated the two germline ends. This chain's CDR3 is CSATENTEAFF. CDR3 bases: TGCAGTGCGACAGAGAACACTGAAGCTTTCTTT.

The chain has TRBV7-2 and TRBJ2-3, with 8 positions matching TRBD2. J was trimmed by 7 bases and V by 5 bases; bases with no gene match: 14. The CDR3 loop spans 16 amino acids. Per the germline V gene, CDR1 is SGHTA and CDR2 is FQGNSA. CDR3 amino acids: CASSEDGTRARYTQYF. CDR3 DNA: TGTGCCAGCAGCGAAGACGGGACTAGGGCGCGGTATACGCAGTATTTT.

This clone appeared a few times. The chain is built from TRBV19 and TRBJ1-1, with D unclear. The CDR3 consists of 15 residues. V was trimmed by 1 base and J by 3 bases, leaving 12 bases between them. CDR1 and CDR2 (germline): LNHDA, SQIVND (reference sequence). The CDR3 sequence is CASSIGKGRDTEAFF. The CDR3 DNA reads TGTGCCAGTAGTATAGGTAAAGGGAGGGACACTGAAGCTTTCTTT.

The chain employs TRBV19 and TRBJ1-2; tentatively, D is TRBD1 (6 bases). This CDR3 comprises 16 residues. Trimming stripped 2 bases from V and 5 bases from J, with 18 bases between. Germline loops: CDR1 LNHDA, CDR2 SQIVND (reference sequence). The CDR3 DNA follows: TGTGCCAGTAGTATACAATTAACAGGGAGTAATTATGGCTACACCTTC. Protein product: CASSIQLTGSNYGYTF.

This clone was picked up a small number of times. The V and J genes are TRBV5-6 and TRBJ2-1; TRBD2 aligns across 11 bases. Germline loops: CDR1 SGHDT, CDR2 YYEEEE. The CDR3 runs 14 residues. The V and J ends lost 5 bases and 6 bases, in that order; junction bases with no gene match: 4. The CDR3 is CASRLAGGSNEQFF. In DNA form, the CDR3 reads TGTGCCAGCAGGCTAGCGGGAGGCTCCAATGAGCAGTTCTTC.

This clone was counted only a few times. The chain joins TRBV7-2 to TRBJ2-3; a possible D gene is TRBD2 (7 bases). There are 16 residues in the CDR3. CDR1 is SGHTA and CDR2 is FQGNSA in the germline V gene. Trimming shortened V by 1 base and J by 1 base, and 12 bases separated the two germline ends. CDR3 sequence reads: CASSLGGGSGTDTQYF. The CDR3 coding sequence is TGTGCCAGCAGCTTAGGCGGGGGCTCAGGCACAGATACGCAGTATTTT.

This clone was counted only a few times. The CDR3 DNA follows: TGTGCCAGCAGTTACGGACAGGCAGGCTACGAGCAGTACTTC. Encoded protein: CASSYGQAGYEQYF. This chain uses TRBV6-5 with TRBJ2-7; 7 bases agree with TRBD1. This CDR3 comprises 14 residues. Germline V gene sequence: CDR1 MNHEY, CDR2 SVGAGI. The V and J ends lost 2 bases and 3 bases, in that order; junction bases with no gene match: 4.

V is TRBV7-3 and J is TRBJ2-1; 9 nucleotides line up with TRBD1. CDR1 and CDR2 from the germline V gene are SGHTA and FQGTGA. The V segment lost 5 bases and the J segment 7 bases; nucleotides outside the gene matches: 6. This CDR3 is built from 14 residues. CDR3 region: CASSPPGQGNEQFF. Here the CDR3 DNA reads TGTGCCAGCAGCCCTCCGGGACAGGGAAATGAGCAGTTCTTC. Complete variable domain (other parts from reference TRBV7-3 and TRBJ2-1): GAGVSQTPSNKVTEKGKYVELRCDPISGHTALYWYRQSLGQGPEFLIYFQGTGAADDSGLPNDRFFAVRPEGSVSTLKIQRTERGDSAVYLCASSPPGQGNEQFFGPGTRLTVL.

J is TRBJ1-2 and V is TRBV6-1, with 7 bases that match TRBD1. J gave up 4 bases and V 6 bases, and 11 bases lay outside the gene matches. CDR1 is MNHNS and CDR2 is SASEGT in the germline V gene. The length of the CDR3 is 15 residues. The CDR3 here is CASRGTAHLSYGYTF. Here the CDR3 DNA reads TGTGCCAGCAGGGGGACAGCCCACTTGTCCTATGGCTACACCTTC.

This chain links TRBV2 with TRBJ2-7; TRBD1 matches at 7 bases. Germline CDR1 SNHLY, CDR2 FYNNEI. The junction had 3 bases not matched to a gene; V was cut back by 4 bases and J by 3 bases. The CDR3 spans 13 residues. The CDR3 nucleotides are TGTGCCAGCAGTGCGGGACAGTTCTACGAGCAGTACTTC. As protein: CASSAGQFYEQYF.

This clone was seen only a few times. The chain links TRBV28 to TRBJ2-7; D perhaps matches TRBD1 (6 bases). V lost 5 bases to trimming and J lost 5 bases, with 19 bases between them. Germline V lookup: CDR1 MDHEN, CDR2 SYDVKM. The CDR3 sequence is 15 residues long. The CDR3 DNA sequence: TGTGCCAGCAGTCTTTCCGTACAGGGCTACCACGAGCAGTACTTC. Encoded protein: CASSLSVQGYHEQYF.

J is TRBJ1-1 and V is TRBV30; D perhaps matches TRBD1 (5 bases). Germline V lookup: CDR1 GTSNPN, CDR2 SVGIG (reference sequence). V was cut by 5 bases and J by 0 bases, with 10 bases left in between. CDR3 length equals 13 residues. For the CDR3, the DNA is TGTGCCTGGGGAACAGGCATGAACACTGAAGCTTTCTTT. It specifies CAWGTGMNTEAFF.

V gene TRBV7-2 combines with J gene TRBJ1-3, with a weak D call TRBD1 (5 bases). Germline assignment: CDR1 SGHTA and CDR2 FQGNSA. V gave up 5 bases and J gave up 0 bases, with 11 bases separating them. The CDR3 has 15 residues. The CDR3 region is CASSQGLLSGNTIYF. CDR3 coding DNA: TGTGCCAGCAGCCAGGGACTGCTCTCTGGAAACACCATATATTTT.